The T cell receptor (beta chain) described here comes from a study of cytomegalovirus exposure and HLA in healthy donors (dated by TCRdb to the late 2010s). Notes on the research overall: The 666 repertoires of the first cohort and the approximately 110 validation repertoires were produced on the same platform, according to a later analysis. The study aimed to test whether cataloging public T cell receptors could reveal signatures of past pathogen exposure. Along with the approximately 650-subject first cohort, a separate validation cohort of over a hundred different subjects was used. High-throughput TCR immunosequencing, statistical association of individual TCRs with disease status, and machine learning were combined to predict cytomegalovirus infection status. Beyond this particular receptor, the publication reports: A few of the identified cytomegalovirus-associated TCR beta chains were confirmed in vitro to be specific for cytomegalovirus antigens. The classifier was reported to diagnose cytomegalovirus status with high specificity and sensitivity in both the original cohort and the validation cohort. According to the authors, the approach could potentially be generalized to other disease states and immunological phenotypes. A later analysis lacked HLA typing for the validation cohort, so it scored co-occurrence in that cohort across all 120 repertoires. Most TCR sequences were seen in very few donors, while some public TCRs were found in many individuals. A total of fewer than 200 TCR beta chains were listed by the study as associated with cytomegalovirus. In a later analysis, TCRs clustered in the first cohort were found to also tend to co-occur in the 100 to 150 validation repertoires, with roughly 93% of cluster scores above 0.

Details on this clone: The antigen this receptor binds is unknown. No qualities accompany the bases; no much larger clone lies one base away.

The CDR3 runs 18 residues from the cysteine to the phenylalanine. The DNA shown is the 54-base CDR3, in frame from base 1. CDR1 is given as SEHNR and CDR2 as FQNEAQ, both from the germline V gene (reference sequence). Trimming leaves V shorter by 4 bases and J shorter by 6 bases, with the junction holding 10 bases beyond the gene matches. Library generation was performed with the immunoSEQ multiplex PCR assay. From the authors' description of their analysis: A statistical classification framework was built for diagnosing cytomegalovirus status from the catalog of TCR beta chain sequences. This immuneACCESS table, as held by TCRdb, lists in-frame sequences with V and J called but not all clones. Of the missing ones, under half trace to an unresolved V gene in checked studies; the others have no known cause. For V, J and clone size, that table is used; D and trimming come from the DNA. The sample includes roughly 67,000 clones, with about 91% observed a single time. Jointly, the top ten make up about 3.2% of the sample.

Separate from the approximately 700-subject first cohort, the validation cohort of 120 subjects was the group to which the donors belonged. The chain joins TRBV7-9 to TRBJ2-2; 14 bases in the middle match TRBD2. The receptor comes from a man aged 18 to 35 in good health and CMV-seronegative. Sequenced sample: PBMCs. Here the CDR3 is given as CASSSRTSGRSSPGELFF. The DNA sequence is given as TGTGCCAGCAGCTCCCGGACTAGCGGGAGGTCCTCCCCCGGGGAGCTGTTTTTT.